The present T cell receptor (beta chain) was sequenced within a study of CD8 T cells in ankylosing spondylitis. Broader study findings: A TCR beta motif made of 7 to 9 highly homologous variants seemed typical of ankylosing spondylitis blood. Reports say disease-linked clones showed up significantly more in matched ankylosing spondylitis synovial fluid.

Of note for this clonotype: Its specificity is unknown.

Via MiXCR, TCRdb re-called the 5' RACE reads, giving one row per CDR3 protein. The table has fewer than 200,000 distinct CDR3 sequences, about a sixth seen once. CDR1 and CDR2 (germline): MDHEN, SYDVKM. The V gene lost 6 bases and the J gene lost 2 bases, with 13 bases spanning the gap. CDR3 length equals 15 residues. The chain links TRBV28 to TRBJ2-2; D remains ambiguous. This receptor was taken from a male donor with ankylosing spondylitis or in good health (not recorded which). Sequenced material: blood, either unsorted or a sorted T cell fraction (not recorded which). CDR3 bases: TGTGCCAGCAGCCCCTCCCTAGGTAACACCGGGGAGCTGTTTTTT. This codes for CASSPSLGNTGELFF.